These 18 T cell receptor beta chains came from one sample sequenced in a study of blood T cell repertoires in COVID-19. TCRdb's table, derived via immunoSEQ multiplex PCR, lists solely in-frame clones and lacks some. The table includes 200,000 to 250,000 clones, 75% to 90% detected once. Sample: peripheral blood. The receptor source for this set is a man aged 25-45 years with COVID-19, enrolled during active disease.

V gene TRBV18 combines with J gene TRBJ1-6; tentative D call: TRBD1 (6 bases). The CDR3 has 15 amino acids. Trimming took off 3 bases at V and 6 bases at J, with 12 bases between the two ends. Germline assignment: CDR1 KGHSH and CDR2 LQKENI. Here the CDR3 reads CASSPPGAPNSPLHF. As DNA, the CDR3 is TGTGCCAGCTCACCTCCAGGGGCCCCTAATTCACCCCTCCACTTT.

As to this clone: Germline and junction disagree at one end, which may indicate a read error. The CDR3 DNA reads as TGTGCCAGCAACCAAGGACAGGGTGGGGTCTACGAGCAGTACTTC. This sequence encodes CASNQGQGGVYEQYF. The rearrangement links TRBV3-1 (or the pseudogene TRBV3-2) to TRBJ2-7; 8 bases agree with TRBD1. Germline V CDR1 and CDR2: LGHDT, YNNKEL (reference sequence). This CDR3 has 15 amino acids.

J is TRBJ2-2 and V is TRBV30; possibly TRBD2 for D (5 bases). CDR1 is GTSNPN, CDR2 SVGIG, per germline (reference sequence). The CDR3 loop spans 13 amino acids. Trimming stripped 2 bases from V and 4 bases from J, with 8 bases between. This CDR3 reads CAWSRDGTGELFF. The CDR3 nucleotides are TGTGCCTGGAGTCGGGATGGCACCGGGGAGCTGTTTTTT.

The rearrangement uses TRBV18 and TRBJ1-1, with a weak D call TRBD1 (5 bases). The germline CDR1 and CDR2 sequences are KGHSH and LQKENI. The CDR3 is made up of 16 amino acids. The V end was cut by 1 base, the J end by 2 bases, with 14 bases between. The CDR3 sequence is CASSPRLADINTEAFF. As DNA, the CDR3 is TGTGCCAGCTCACCACGCCTCGCGGACATCAACACTGAAGCTTTCTTT.

Here the CDR3 reads CATRGSGGSGKLFF. In DNA form, the CDR3 reads TGTGCCACCAGAGGCAGCGGGGGGTCAGGGAAACTGTTTTTT. This sequence joins TRBV15 and TRBJ1-4, with D possibly TRBD1 on 5 matching bases. CDR1 LNHNV and CDR2 YYDKDF come from the germline V gene (reference sequence). The V end lost 6 bases, the J end lost 11 bases, and 19 bases lay between the germline ends. The CDR3 loop spans 14 amino acids.

The chain uses TRBV5-6 and TRBJ1-6; possible D gene TRBD1, 6 bases. CDR3 length equals 17 residues. Trimming took 5 bases from V and 6 from J, leaving 21 bases between them. Germline-derived CDR1 and CDR2 are SGHDT and YYEEEE. CDR3 in amino acids: CASRPGHGLSFNSPLHF. As DNA, the CDR3 is TGTGCCAGCAGGCCGGGACATGGACTTTCGTTTAATTCACCCCTCCACTTT.

The rearrangement joins TRBV27 to TRBJ2-1, with TRBD2 matching 8 bases. This CDR3 is built from 16 residues. Trimming cost V 0 bases and J 1 base; bases outside gene matches: 2. Germline CDR1 reads MNHEY; CDR2 reads SMNVEV (reference sequence). CDR3 bases: TGTGCCAGCAGTTTATCAGGCGGGAGGTCCTACAATGAGCAGTTCTTC. Its protein is CASSLSGGRSYNEQFF.

The chain joins TRBV18 to TRBJ1-1; perhaps TRBD1 as D (5 bases). The V end lost 0 bases, the J end lost 5 bases, and 10 bases lay between the germline ends. The CDR3 totals 14 residues. CDR1 is KGHSH and CDR2 is LQKENI in the germline V gene. The CDR3 protein is CASSPPGDWTEAFF. The CDR3 DNA sequence: TGTGCCAGCTCACCACCGGGGGACTGGACTGAAGCTTTCTTT.

The chain links TRBV24-1 to TRBJ2-1; TRBD1 matches 7 bases. J gave up 9 bases and V 5 bases, and 12 bases lay outside the gene matches. The CDR3 consists of 15 residues. Germline assignment: CDR1 KGHDR and CDR2 SFDVKD. CDR3 residues: CATSGSGTAVIEQFF. The CDR3 DNA is TGTGCCACCAGTGGTTCCGGGACAGCAGTTATTGAGCAGTTCTTC.

The rearrangement joins TRBV24-1 to TRBJ2-3, with a tentative D call TRBD2 (7 bases). Germline values: CDR1 KGHDR, CDR2 SFDVKD. With 6 bases removed from V and 5 bases from J, the gap between germline ends came to 20 bases. The CDR3 loop spans 16 amino acids. The CDR3 spells CATSPSTGGQGDTQYF. CDR3 DNA sequence: TGTGCCACCAGTCCCTCGACGGGGGGCCAAGGAGATACGCAGTATTTT.

A single count supports this clone. This chain uses TRBV6-5 with TRBJ2-7; TRBD1 might be the D (5 bases). V shed 7 bases and J shed 2 bases, with 18 bases lying between them. CDR1 MNHEY and CDR2 SVGAGI come from the germline V gene. This CDR3 is built from 15 residues. The CDR3: CASNVRRDRPYEQYF. The CDR3 nucleotides read TGTGCCAGCAATGTCCGCAGGGATCGCCCCTACGAGCAGTACTTC.

V gene TRBV27 combines with J gene TRBJ2-7; 14 bases fit TRBD2. Germline V gives CDR1 MNHEY, CDR2 SMNVEV (reference sequence). V lost 8 bases to trimming and J lost 4 bases; unmatched junction nucleotides: 16. This CDR3 region has 18 residues. The CDR3 DNA sequence: TGTGCCAGCCGAAAGACTAGCGGGGGGGCCATTGGCCGGTACGAGCAGTACTTC. It specifies CASRKTSGGAIGRYEQYF.

This clone was counted once. The chain has TRBV3-1 (or the pseudogene TRBV3-2) and TRBJ2-2, with D unclear. Trimming pared 4 bases from V and 7 bases from J, leaving 7 bases between. The CDR3 has 12 amino acids. Germline V CDR1 and CDR2: LGHDT, YNNKEL (reference sequence). CDR3 DNA sequence: TGTGCCAGCAGCCCCCTAGGCGGGGAGCTGTTTTTT. Translation: CASSPLGGELFF.

The chain employs TRBV4-3 and TRBJ2-1; tentatively, D is TRBD2 (6 bases). Trimming removed 3 bases at V and 5 bases at J, with 14 bases between. This CDR3 contains 15 residues. CDR1 is LGHNA and CDR2 is YSLEER in the germline V gene. CDR3 residues: CASSHEFTSHNEQFF. The CDR3 DNA reads as TGCGCCAGCAGCCACGAATTCACTAGCCACAATGAGCAGTTCTTC.

The chain recombines TRBV6-1 with TRBJ2-7, with TRBD2 matching over 8 bases. The CDR3 has 17 residues. With 4 bases clipped from V and 0 bases from J, the junction kept 11 bases outside the gene matches. The germline CDR1 and CDR2 sequences are MNHNS and SASEGT. CDR3 amino acids: CASSAARGGRSSYEQYF. CDR3 DNA: TGTGCCAGCAGTGCAGCCCGTGGCGGGAGGTCCTCCTACGAGCAGTACTTC.

The V and J genes are TRBV11-2 and TRBJ1-3; no clear D. This CDR3 spans 15 amino acids. The ends were cut back, 3 bases at V and 0 bases at J, with 9 bases in the middle. Per germline, CDR1 SGHAT and CDR2 FQNNGV. The CDR3 loop is CASSFTAYSGNTIYF. Written as DNA, the CDR3 is TGTGCCAGCAGCTTTACAGCCTACTCTGGAAACACCATATATTTT. Variable domain in full (rest from reference TRBV11-2 and TRBJ1-3): EAGVAQSPRYKIIEKRQSVAFWCNPISGHATLYWYQQILGQGPKLLIQFQNNGVVDDSQLPKDRFSAERLKGVDSTLKIQPAKLEDSAVYLCASSFTAYSGNTIYFGEGSWLTVV.

The genes are TRBV30 and TRBJ1-4, with D unresolved. Germline CDR1 and CDR2: GTSNPN and SVGIG (reference sequence). This CDR3 spans 12 amino acids. Trimming removed 2 bases at V and 10 bases at J, with 11 bases between. The CDR3 bases are TGTGCCTGGAGTAACTCGGTCGGAAAACTGTTTTTT. Translating gives CAWSNSVGKLFF. Full variable domain (rest looked up from reference TRBV30 and TRBJ1-4): SQTIHQWPATLVQPVGSPLSLECTVEGTSNPNLYWYRQAAGRGLQLLFYSVGIGQISSEVPQNLSASRPQDRQFILSSKKLLLSDSGFYLCAWSNSVGKLFFGSGTQLSVL.

The rearrangement uses TRBV6-2 or TRBV6-3 and TRBJ2-5; D is uncertain. Trimming cost V 6 bases and J 0 bases, with 5 bases left between them. CDR3 size: 12 residues. In germline, CDR1 is MNHEY, CDR2 SVGEGT. The CDR3 sequence is CASSDNQETQYF. The CDR3 DNA is TGTGCCAGCAGCGACAACCAAGAGACCCAGTACTTC.